The sequence of this T cell receptor (beta chain) was determined in a study of post-analysis software for immune sequencing data. Across the whole study: Relapsing-remitting, secondary progressive and progressive-relapsing forms made up the multiple sclerosis disease courses. Study-wide results and limits: The F measure placed samples prepared in the same batch into strongly shared clusters. TRBV segments more frequent in patients than in controls numbered a few and included TRBV5-6, TRBV5-1 and TRBV20-1. People with multiple sclerosis had a significantly lower normalized Chao1 diversity than controls did.

The CDR3 spans 15 residues. Looked up from germline, CDR1 is DFQATT and CDR2 is SNEGSKA (reference sequence). The V and J ends lost 7 bases and 3 bases, in that order; junction bases with no gene match: 8. Only a few counts were recorded for this clonotype. What it binds is unknown. Each TCR beta cDNA library carried unique molecular identifiers. Input amounts of roughly 1 to 10 million T cells were used. These gave about 500,000 cDNA molecules, so each molecule approximated one T cell. Each CDR3 protein is one row after TCRdb ran MiXCR on the PCR reads. The sample yields 700,000 to 800,000 distinct CDR3 sequences, 25% to 30% seen once.

This TCR came from a girl aged 10-17 years with multiple sclerosis. The sequenced material came from blood. This chain uses TRBV20-1 with TRBJ2-1; 11 positions agree with TRBD2. The CDR3 bases are TGCAGTGTCCGAACTAGCGGGGGAATCTACAATGAGCAGTTCTTC. Translated: CSVRTSGGIYNEQFF.